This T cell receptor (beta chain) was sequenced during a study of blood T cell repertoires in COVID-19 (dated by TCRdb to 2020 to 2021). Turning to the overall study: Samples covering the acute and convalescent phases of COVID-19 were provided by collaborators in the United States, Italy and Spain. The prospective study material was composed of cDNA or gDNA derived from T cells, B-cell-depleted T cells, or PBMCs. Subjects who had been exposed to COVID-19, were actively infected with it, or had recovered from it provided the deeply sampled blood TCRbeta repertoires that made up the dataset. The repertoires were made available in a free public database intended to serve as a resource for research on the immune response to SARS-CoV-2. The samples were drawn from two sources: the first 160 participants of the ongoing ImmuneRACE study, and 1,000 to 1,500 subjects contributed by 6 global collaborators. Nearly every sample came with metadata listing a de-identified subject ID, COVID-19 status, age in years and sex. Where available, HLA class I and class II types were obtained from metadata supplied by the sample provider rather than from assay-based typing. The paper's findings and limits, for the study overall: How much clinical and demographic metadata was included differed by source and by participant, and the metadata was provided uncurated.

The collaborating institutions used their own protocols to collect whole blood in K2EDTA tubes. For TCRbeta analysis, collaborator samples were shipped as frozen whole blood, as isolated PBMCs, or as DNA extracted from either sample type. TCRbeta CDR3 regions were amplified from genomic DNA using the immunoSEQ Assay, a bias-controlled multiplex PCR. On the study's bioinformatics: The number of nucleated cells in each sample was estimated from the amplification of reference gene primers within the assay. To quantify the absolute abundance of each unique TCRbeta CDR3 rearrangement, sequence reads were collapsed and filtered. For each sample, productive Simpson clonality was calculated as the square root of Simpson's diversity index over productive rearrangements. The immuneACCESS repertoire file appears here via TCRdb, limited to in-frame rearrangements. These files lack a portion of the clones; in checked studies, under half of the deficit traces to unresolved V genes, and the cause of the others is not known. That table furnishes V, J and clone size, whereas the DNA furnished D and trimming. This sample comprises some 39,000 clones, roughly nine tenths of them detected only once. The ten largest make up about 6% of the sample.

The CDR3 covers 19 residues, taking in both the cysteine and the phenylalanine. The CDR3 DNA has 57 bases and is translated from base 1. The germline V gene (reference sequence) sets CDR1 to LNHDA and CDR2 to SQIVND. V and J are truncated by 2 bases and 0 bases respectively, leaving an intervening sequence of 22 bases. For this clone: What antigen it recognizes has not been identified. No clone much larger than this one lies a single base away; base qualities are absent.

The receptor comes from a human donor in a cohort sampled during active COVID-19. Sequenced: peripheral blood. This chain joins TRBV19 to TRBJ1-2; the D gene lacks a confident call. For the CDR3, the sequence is CASSIKHPIVNHANYGYTF. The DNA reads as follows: TGTGCCAGTAGTATAAAACATCCGATCGTAAACCACGCTAACTATGGCTACACCTTC.